This record looks at one T cell receptor beta chain sequence and its context. The source of the PBMCs was around 10 ml of fresh peripheral blood. These data are taken from a study of Graves' ophthalmopathy and Graves' hyperthyroidism. Investigators amplified TCR beta CDR3 regions from RNA transcripts. Second-round multiplex PCR came after a first-round RT-PCR that employed HTBI primers. In TCRdb, the multiplex PCR reads were re-called with MiXCR into one record per CDR3 protein. The table shows 650,000 to 900,000 distinct CDR3 sequences, with 40% occurring only once. Sequencing was done on a sample of peripheral blood. The clonotype originates from an adult man with Graves' ophthalmopathy.

The CDR3 bases are TGTGCCAGCGCCTGGACTAGCGGGGGGGCCGTGAACATTCAGTACTTC. This encodes CASAWTSGGAVNIQYF. This chain connects TRBV25-1 to TRBJ2-4; TRBD2 matches at 15 bases. Germline CDR1 and CDR2: MGHDK and SYGVNS. This CDR3 has 16 amino acids. Trimming took 8 bases from V and 7 from J; bases not matched to a gene: 9.